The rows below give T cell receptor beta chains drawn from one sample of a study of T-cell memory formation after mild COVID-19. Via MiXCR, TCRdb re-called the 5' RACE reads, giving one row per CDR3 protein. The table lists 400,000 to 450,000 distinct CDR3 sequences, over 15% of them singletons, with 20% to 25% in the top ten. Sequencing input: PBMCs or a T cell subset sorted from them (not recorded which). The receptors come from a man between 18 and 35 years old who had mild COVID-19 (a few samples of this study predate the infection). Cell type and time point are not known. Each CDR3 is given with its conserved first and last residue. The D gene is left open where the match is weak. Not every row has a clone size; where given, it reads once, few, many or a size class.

cdr3_aa: CASSQDFAGYNSPLHF
cdr3_nt: TGCGCCAGCAGCCAAGATTTTGCAGGGTATAATTCACCCCTCCACTTT
clone_size: many
d_call: .
j_call: TRBJ1-6
v_call: TRBV4-3

cdr3_aa: CSVAVMNTEAFF
cdr3_nt: TGCAGCGTCGCAGTTATGAACACTGAAGCTTTCTTT
clone_size: many
d_call: .
j_call: TRBJ1-1
v_call: TRBV29-1

cdr3_aa: CASSFYRELTEAFF
cdr3_nt: TGTGCCAGCAGCTTTTATAGGGAACTCACTGAAGCTTTCTTT
clone_size: .
d_call: .
j_call: TRBJ1-1
v_call: TRBV7-2

cdr3_aa: CASGFESTEAFF
cdr3_nt: TGTGCTAGTGGTTTCGAATCGACCGAAGCTTTCTTT
clone_size: few
d_call: .
j_call: TRBJ1-1
v_call: TRBV12-5

cdr3_aa: CASSPSGTDNTGELFF
cdr3_nt: TGTGCCAGCAGCCCAAGCGGGACAGACAACACCGGGGAGCTGTTTTTT
clone_size: few
d_call: .
j_call: TRBJ2-2
v_call: TRBV4-2

cdr3_aa: CASSQDFRLAGGNEQFF
cdr3_nt: TGCGCCAGCAGCCAAGATTTTAGGCTAGCGGGGGGGAATGAGCAGTTCTTC
clone_size: .
d_call: TRBD2
j_call: TRBJ2-1
v_call: TRBV4-3

cdr3_aa: CASTRTATNSPLHF
cdr3_nt: TGTGCCAGCACCCGGACAGCGACAAATTCACCCCTCCACTTT
clone_size: few
d_call: .
j_call: TRBJ1-6
v_call: TRBV6-1

cdr3_aa: CASSYYTRRVNTEAFF
cdr3_nt: TGTGCCAGCAGTTACTACACCCGACGGGTGAACACTGAAGCTTTCTTT
clone_size: few
d_call: .
j_call: TRBJ1-1
v_call: TRBV6-2/TRBV6-3

cdr3_aa: CSVEDVGDTQYF
cdr3_nt: TGCAGCGTTGAAGATGTCGGCGATACGCAGTATTTT
clone_size: .
d_call: .
j_call: TRBJ2-3
v_call: TRBV29-1

cdr3_aa: CASSREGQGLQPQHF
cdr3_nt: TGTGCCAGCAGCCGAGAGGGACAGGGGCTTCAGCCCCAGCATTTT
clone_size: .
d_call: TRBD1
j_call: TRBJ1-5
v_call: TRBV4-2

cdr3_aa: CASSLAGQKLAFF
cdr3_nt: TGCGCCAGCAGCTTGGCCGGACAGAAACTGGCGTTCTTC
clone_size: few
d_call: .
j_call: TRBJ2-1
v_call: TRBV5-1

cdr3_aa: CASSRIQGEAFF
cdr3_nt: TGTGCCAGCAGTCGGATACAGGGTGAAGCTTTCTTT
clone_size: .
d_call: .
j_call: TRBJ1-1
v_call: TRBV12-3/TRBV12-4

cdr3_aa: CASSPQRDTDTQYF
cdr3_nt: TGTGCCAGCAGCCCACAGCGGGACACAGATACGCAGTATTTT
clone_size: few
d_call: TRBD2
j_call: TRBJ2-3
v_call: TRBV3-1

cdr3_aa: CASSQQPNTEAFF
cdr3_nt: TGTGCCAGCAGCCAACAGCCCAACACTGAAGCTTTCTTT
clone_size: .
d_call: .
j_call: TRBJ1-1
v_call: TRBV7-3

cdr3_aa: CASSEGKGGNIQYF
cdr3_nt: TGTGCCAGCAGTGAGGGGAAAGGGGGAAACATTCAGTACTTC
clone_size: .
d_call: .
j_call: TRBJ2-4
v_call: TRBV2

cdr3_aa: CASSPDGRGGYTF
cdr3_nt: TGCGCCAGCAGCCCGGACGGCCGCGGCGGCTACACCTTC
clone_size: few
d_call: .
j_call: TRBJ1-2
v_call: TRBV5-1

cdr3_aa: CASSLAKRQGKSTGELFF
cdr3_nt: TGTGCCAGCAGCTTAGCGAAGAGACAGGGTAAAAGCACCGGGGAGCTGTTTTTT
clone_size: few
d_call: TRBD1
j_call: TRBJ2-2
v_call: TRBV7-2

cdr3_aa: CASSPRDMEAFF
cdr3_nt: TGTGCCAGCAGCCCCCGGGACATGGAAGCTTTCTTT
clone_size: few
d_call: .
j_call: TRBJ1-1
v_call: TRBV5-6

cdr3_aa: CASSLPDNEQFF
cdr3_nt: TGTGCCAGCAGCTTACCTGACAATGAGCAGTTCTTC
clone_size: .
d_call: .
j_call: TRBJ2-1
v_call: TRBV11-1

cdr3_aa: CASRISQRNNEQFF
cdr3_nt: TGTGCCAGTCGGATATCCCAGAGAAACAATGAGCAGTTCTTC
clone_size: .
d_call: .
j_call: TRBJ2-1
v_call: TRBV19

cdr3_aa: CASSYNQGGITMTGQYF
cdr3_nt: TGTGCCAGCAGTTACAATCAGGGGGGGATCACCATGACCGGGCAGTATTTT
clone_size: few
d_call: .
j_call: TRBJ2-3
v_call: TRBV6-2/TRBV6-3

cdr3_aa: CASSLGSPTDTQYF
cdr3_nt: TGTGCCAGCAGCTTGGGGTCACCCACAGATACGCAGTATTTT
clone_size: many
d_call: .
j_call: TRBJ2-3
v_call: TRBV11-2

cdr3_aa: CASSSTSGQRYEQYF
cdr3_nt: TGTGCCAGCAGCTCTACCTCGGGTCAGCGCTACGAGCAGTACTTC
clone_size: few
d_call: .
j_call: TRBJ2-7
v_call: TRBV7-2

cdr3_aa: CASSPYLSSTDTQYF
cdr3_nt: TGTGCCAGCAGCCCCTATTTGTCTAGCACAGATACGCAGTATTTT
clone_size: few
d_call: .
j_call: TRBJ2-3
v_call: TRBV12-3/TRBV12-4

cdr3_aa: CASSQLPGLVVHEQFF
cdr3_nt: TGTGCCAGCAGCCAACTCCCGGGACTAGTTGTCCATGAGCAGTTCTTC
clone_size: .
d_call: TRBD2
j_call: TRBJ2-1
v_call: TRBV3-1

cdr3_aa: CASSLGVTVDTEAFF
cdr3_nt: TGCGCCAGCAGCTTGGGGGTTACGGTGGACACTGAAGCTTTCTTT
clone_size: .
d_call: .
j_call: TRBJ1-1
v_call: TRBV5-1

cdr3_aa: CASIRPRQGTNYGYTF
cdr3_nt: TGTGCCAGCATCCGACCCCGACAGGGGACTAACTATGGCTACACCTTC
clone_size: few
d_call: TRBD1
j_call: TRBJ1-2
v_call: TRBV2

cdr3_aa: CASSLEQGRGAFF
cdr3_nt: TGTGCCAGCAGCTTAGAACAGGGCCGCGGAGCTTTCTTT
clone_size: few
d_call: .
j_call: TRBJ1-1
v_call: TRBV7-2

cdr3_aa: CATSDFRGNGYTF
cdr3_nt: TGTGCCACCAGTGATTTTAGGGGAAATGGCTACACCTTC
clone_size: .
d_call: .
j_call: TRBJ1-2
v_call: TRBV24-1

cdr3_aa: CASSPNPHEETQYF
cdr3_nt: TGCGCCAGCAGCCCGAACCCCCATGAGGAGACCCAGTACTTC
clone_size: .
d_call: .
j_call: TRBJ2-5
v_call: TRBV4-3

cdr3_aa: CASSLEARPQFF
cdr3_nt: TGTGCCAGCAGCTTAGAAGCACGGCCGCAGTTCTTC
clone_size: few
d_call: .
j_call: TRBJ2-1
v_call: TRBV7-8